What follows are 13 T cell receptor beta chains derived from one specimen sequenced in a study of technical replicates of blood from a few donors. This table comes from immunoSEQ multiplex PCR, and its TCRdb copy is limited to in-frame clones, with some not included. The sample includes about 53,000 clones, roughly 86% of them seen just once. Material for sequencing was PBMCs. These receptors were collected from a human donor in good health. Some clones in this sample may be carry-over from other donors' samples.

This sequence joins TRBV4-2 and TRBJ2-7; 8 nucleotides match TRBD1. The CDR3 has 17 amino acids. V was pared by 1 base and J by 6 bases, with 14 bases of the junction left unmatched. CDR1 is LGHNA, CDR2 YNFKEQ, per germline. This CDR3 is CASSQAPGQVFLGEQYF. CDR3 sequence (DNA): TGTGCCAGCAGCCAAGCGCCGGGACAGGTATTTTTAGGCGAGCAGTACTTC.

V usage is TRBV29-1 and J usage is TRBJ1-1, with a tentative D call TRBD1 (5 bases). Between the trimmed V and J ends, which lost 3 bases and 0 bases, there was a span of 8 bases. Germline V gene data show CDR1 as SQVTM and CDR2 as ANQGSEA. The CDR3 spans 13 residues. CDR3 loop: CSVDNRLNTEAFF. CDR3 nucleotides: TGCAGCGTTGACAACAGGCTGAACACTGAAGCTTTCTTT. Full variable domain (missing parts from reference TRBV29-1 and TRBJ1-1): SAVISQKPSRDICQRGTSLTIQCQVDSQVTMMFWYRQQPGQSLTLIATANQGSEATYESGFVIDKFPISRPNLTFSTLTVSNMSPEDSSIYLCSVDNRLNTEAFFGQGTRLTVV.

The chain joins TRBV9 to TRBJ2-1; 7 positions agree with TRBD2. Germline lookup yields CDR1 SGDLS and CDR2 YYNGEE. The CDR3 covers 14 residues. The trim removed 0 bases at V and 16 bases at J, leaving 13 bases unmatched. CDR3 sequence reads: CASSVAIGRELVFF. CDR3 nucleotides: TGTGCCAGCAGCGTAGCTATTGGGAGGGAGTTAGTTTTCTTC.

This chain uses TRBV7-3 with TRBJ2-2, with a tentative D call TRBD1 (5 bases). This CDR3 is 16 amino acids long. CDR1 is SGHTA, CDR2 FQGTGA, per germline. The V and J ends lost 1 base and 2 bases respectively, with 11 bases between them. CDR3 in amino acids: CASSLMGLRNTGELFF. The CDR3 DNA reads TGTGCCAGCAGCTTAATGGGGCTAAGAAACACCGGGGAGCTGTTTTTT.

On this clone: The sample contains more than one DNA sequence encoding this CDR3. This chain uses TRBV7-2 with TRBJ1-4; D may be TRBD1 (6 bases). The CDR3 has 14 residues. CDR1 and CDR2 (germline): SGHTA, FQGNSA. V was cut by 1 base and J by 5 bases, with 8 bases left in between. CDR3 sequence: CASSLGQGNEKLFF. Written as DNA, the CDR3 is TGTGCCAGCAGCTTAGGGCAGGGGAATGAAAAACTGTTTTTT.

The V gene is TRBV19, the J gene TRBJ1-6, with 9 bases matching TRBD1. The CDR3 runs 15 residues. Losses at the gene ends were 3 bases for V and 5 bases for J; bases not matched to a gene: 2. Per the germline V gene, CDR1 is LNHDA and CDR2 is SQIVND (reference sequence). In DNA, the CDR3 is TGTGCCAGTAGTATCGGGGACAGGGATAATTCACCCCTCCACTTT. This sequence encodes CASSIGDRDNSPLHF.

J is TRBJ2-1 and V is TRBV5-1; 11 positions agree with TRBD2. V was pared by 5 bases and J by 9 bases, with 4 bases of the junction left unmatched. The CDR3 sequence is 13 residues long. Per germline, CDR1 SGHRS and CDR2 YFSETQ. The CDR3 is CASRLAGGSEQFF. DNA of the CDR3: TGCGCCAGCAGGCTAGCGGGAGGATCTGAGCAGTTCTTC.

This sequence joins TRBV5-4 and TRBJ1-2; 12 nucleotides line up with TRBD1. The CDR3 is made up of 16 amino acids. V shed 4 bases and J 7 bases; nucleotides not matched to a gene: 11. Germline loops: CDR1 SGHNT, CDR2 YYREEE (reference sequence). CDR3 residues: CASSRGVGQGARGYTF. CDR3 nucleotides: TGTGCCAGCAGCCGGGGCGTGGGACAGGGGGCGCGTGGCTACACCTTC.

This clone came up a few times. V is TRBV15 and J is TRBJ2-1; D unclear. Trimming stripped 2 bases from V and 3 bases from J, with 11 bases between. Germline CDR1 reads LNHNV; CDR2 reads YYDKDF (reference sequence). The length of the CDR3 is 15 residues. The CDR3 DNA reads as TGTGCCACCAGCAGACGATTGGCCCTCTACAATGAGCAGTTCTTC. Protein sequence: CATSRRLALYNEQFF.

In nucleotides, the CDR3 is TGCGCCAGCAGCCAAGAAGGAGGTTATGGCTACACCTTC. Amino acid sequence: CASSQEGGYGYTF. The chain recombines TRBV4-1 with TRBJ1-2; D unresolved. This CDR3 has 13 amino acids. Trimming removed 0 bases at V and 5 bases at J, with 7 bases between. Germline-derived CDR1 and CDR2 are MGHRA and YSYEKL.

The chain joins TRBV9 to TRBJ1-1; D gene uncertain. The germline V and J ends were trimmed by 0 bases and 1 base, with 7 bases remaining between them. In germline, CDR1 is SGDLS, CDR2 YYNGEE. The CDR3 extends over 14 amino acids. For the CDR3, the DNA is TGTGCCAGCAGCGTAGTTGGGCAGAACACTGAAGCTTTCTTT. Its translation is CASSVVGQNTEAFF.

The sample holds one count of this clone. The genes are TRBV10-3 and TRBJ2-2; tentative D call: TRBD2 (6 bases). CDR1 is ENHRY and CDR2 is SYGVKD in the germline V gene. The CDR3 is 16 residues long. The germline V and J ends were trimmed by 6 bases and 6 bases, with 20 bases remaining between them. CDR3 loop: CAISQLTSKSPGELFF. The CDR3 nucleotides read TGTGCCATCAGCCAGCTGACTAGTAAAAGTCCCGGGGAGCTGTTTTTT.

This sequence joins TRBV6-1 and TRBJ2-3; 8 bases are a match to TRBD2. Germline trimming cut 7 bases from V and 6 bases from J; bases unmatched to any gene: 6. Germline lookup yields CDR1 MNHNS and CDR2 SASEGT. The CDR3 runs to 13 residues. CDR3 sequence: CASTLAEVDTQYF. The DNA for the CDR3 is TGTGCCAGCACACTAGCGGAGGTGGATACGCAGTATTTT.